The rows below give T cell receptor beta chains drawn from one sample of a study of cytotoxic CD8 clonotypes in ibrutinib-treated CLL. The assay was immunoSEQ multiplex PCR, and TCRdb's table has in-frame clones only and misses some. This sample carries roughly 330,000 clones, over 55% of them seen once, and the ten largest clones take around 6.3%. The sample in question was PBMCs, obtained after 36 months of ibrutinib treatment. The receptors were gathered from a human donor with chronic lymphocytic leukemia. Both conserved end residues are part of each CDR3. D genes are given only for firm matches.

13,TRBV5-1,NA,CASSFRAHNEQFF
14,TRBV4-3,NA,CASSPSVYRYEQYF
13,TRBV19,NA,CATRDLGAYGYTF
14,TRBV5-1,NA,CASSLDGGATEAFF
19,TRBV5-1,TRBD2,CASSSPGLAGGRNTGELFF
12,TRBV7-3,NA,CASSPLGGEQYF
17,TRBV5-6,TRBD1,CASSLPTGQVSSYEQYF
14,TRBV19,TRBD1,CASSHRGEGTEAFF
14,TRBV7-2,TRBD1,CASRLGQGAYEQYF
15,TRBV5-1,TRBD1,CASSLALQGRAEAFF
16,TRBV7-9,TRBD2,CASSPSSGRSSYEQYF
11,TRBV5-6,NA,CASSLVGTQYF
15,TRBV4-1,NA,CASSQGQVTNYGYTF
16,TRBV9,TRBD2,CASSSSGSTPINEQFF
13,TRBV29-1,TRBD2,CSVLAGVSYEQYF
13,TRBV27,NA,CASSLSSRYGYTF
18,TRBV9,TRBD2,CASSAPRTSGSYYNEQFF
14,TRBV7-8,TRBD2,CASSRLAGGSEQYF
13,TRBV9,NA,CASSVGYHRDYTF
16,TRBV4-3,TRBD2,CASSQVPGGVFGEQYF
15,TRBV5-1,NA,CASALRAPDGTEAFF
14,TRBV5-1,NA,CASSSLGLGTEAFF
12,TRBV2,NA,CASKMGQETQYF
13,TRBV4-3,NA,CASSQGRGTEAFF
17,TRBV5-4,NA,CASSPEGDSGGGETQYF
13,TRBV28,NA,CASSFDRYNEQFF
12,TRBV4-1,NA,CASSRTNEKLFF
18,TRBV28,NA,CASSLWGGGDSKSYEQYF
12,TRBV29-1,NA,CSAWTYNQPQHF
16,TRBV4-1,TRBD2,CASSPISRGGLETQYF
15,TRBV6-5,TRBD1,CASSYLGQGATEAFF
15,TRBV18,NA,CASSPGTVIQNIQYF
20,TRBV28,NA,CASSGTSMAHPDSGANVLTF
14,TRBV6-5,NA,CASSYYQGPDTQYF
13,TRBV5-3,NA,CAPSLGYVKTQYF
13,TRBV29-1,NA,CSVDPTDYNEQFF
13,TRBV18,NA,CASSPLPTYEQYF
14,TRBV5-4,NA,CASSLYREQETQYF
12,TRBV7-2,NA,CASSRTFGEQYF
16,TRBV4-1,TRBD2,CASSQEGRGVPYEQYF
13,TRBV6-5,NA,CASGSIGTHEQYF
14,TRBV9,TRBD2,CASSTQGGSYEQYF
15,TRBV7-9,TRBD1,CASSSPRDRNYGYTF
11,TRBV20-1,NA,CSLWRVEKLFF
15,TRBV6-1,TRBD2,CASSAAGVAYNEQFF
14,TRBV5-1,NA,CASSFSGAGSPLHF